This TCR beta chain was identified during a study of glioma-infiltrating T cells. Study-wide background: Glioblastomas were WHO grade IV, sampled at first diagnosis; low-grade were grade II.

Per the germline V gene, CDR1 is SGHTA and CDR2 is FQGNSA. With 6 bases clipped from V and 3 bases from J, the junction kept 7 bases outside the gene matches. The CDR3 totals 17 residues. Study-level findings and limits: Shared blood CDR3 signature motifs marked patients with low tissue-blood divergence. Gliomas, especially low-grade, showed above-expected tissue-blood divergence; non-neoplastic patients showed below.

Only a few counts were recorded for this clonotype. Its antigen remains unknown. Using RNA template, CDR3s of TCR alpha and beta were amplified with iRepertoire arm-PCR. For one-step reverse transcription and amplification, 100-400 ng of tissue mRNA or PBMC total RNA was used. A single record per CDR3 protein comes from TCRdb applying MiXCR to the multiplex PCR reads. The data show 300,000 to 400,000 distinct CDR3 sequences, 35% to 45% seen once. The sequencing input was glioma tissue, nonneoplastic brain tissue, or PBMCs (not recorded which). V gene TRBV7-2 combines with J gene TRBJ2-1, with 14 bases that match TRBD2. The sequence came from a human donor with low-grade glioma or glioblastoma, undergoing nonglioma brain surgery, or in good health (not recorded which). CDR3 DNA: TGTGCCAGCAGTGGGACTAGCGGGGGAAACCTCTACAATGAGCAGTTCTTC. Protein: CASSGTSGGNLYNEQFF.